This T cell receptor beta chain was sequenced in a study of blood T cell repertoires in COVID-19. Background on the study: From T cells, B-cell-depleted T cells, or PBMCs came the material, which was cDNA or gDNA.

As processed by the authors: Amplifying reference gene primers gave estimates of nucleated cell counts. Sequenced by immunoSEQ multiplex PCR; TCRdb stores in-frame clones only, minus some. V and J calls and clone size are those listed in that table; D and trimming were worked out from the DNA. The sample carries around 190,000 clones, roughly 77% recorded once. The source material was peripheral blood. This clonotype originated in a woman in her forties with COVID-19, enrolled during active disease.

The CDR3 DNA reads TGCGCCAGCAGCCAGATAGACGAGGATGGGAACACTGAAGCTTTCTTT. Translation gives CASSQIDEDGNTEAFF. The chain employs TRBV4-1 and TRBJ1-1; no definite D call. CDR3 length equals 16 residues. Germline CDR1 is MGHRA and CDR2 is YSYEKL. The V and J ends lost 3 bases and 1 base respectively, with 15 bases between them.